This note documents a single T cell receptor (beta chain) sequence. Its target is unknown. Researchers defined stable Graves' hyperthyroidism as no ophthalmopathy progression within 18 months. PBMCs were sourced from 9 to 10 ml fresh peripheral blood. The data stem from a study of T cells in Graves' hyperthyroidism and ophthalmopathy. Study-level findings and limits: In blood, most of the thyroid clonotypes expanded above 0.001 were also present.

There were TCR beta CDR3 regions amplified from RNA transcripts. HTBI primers drove first-round RT-PCR of the TCR CDR3. TCRdb passed the multiplex PCR reads through MiXCR, listing each CDR3 protein once. The sample holds 550,000 to 800,000 distinct CDR3 sequences, 16% seen once. V shed 5 bases and J shed 6 bases, with 23 bases lying between them. Germline V gene lookup returns CDR1 SEHNR and CDR2 FQNEAQ (reference sequence). CDR3 size: 16 residues. J is TRBJ2-7 and V is TRBV7-9, with TRBD1 as a possible D gene (6 bases). The sequence was collected from a man between 18 and 35 years old with Graves' hyperthyroidism. Sequences were obtained from blood. CDR3 region: CASSQGFGGLGSEQYF. CDR3 bases: TGTGCCAGCAGCCAAGGGTTTGGGGGCCTGGGCTCCGAGCAGTACTTC.